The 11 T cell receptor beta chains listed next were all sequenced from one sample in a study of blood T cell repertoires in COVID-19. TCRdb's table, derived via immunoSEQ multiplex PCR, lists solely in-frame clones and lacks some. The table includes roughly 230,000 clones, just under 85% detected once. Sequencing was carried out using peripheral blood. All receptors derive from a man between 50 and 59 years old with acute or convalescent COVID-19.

CDR3: CASSSTGANTGELFF. CDR3 nucleotides: TGTGCCAGCAGCTCGACAGGGGCGAACACCGGGGAGCTGTTTTTT. This chain uses TRBV11-2 with TRBJ2-2; 8 nucleotides line up with TRBD1. Germline V lookup: CDR1 SGHAT, CDR2 FQNNGV. Trimming removed 4 bases from V and 0 bases from J; junction bases left unmatched: 1. The CDR3 length is 15 residues. Full variable domain (rest looked up from reference TRBV11-2 and TRBJ2-2): EAGVAQSPRYKIIEKRQSVAFWCNPISGHATLYWYQQILGQGPKLLIQFQNNGVVDDSQLPKDRFSAERLKGVDSTLKIQPAKLEDSAVYLCASSSTGANTGELFFGEGSRLTVL.

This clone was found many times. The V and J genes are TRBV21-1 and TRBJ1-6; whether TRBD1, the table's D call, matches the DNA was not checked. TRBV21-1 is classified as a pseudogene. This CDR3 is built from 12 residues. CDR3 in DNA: TGTGCCAGCAGCAAATCAAATTCACCCCTCCACTTT. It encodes CASSKSNSPLHF.

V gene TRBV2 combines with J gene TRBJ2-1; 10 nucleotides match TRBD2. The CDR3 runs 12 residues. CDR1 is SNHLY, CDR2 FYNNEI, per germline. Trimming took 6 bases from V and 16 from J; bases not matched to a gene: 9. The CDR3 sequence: CASRVERGGQFF. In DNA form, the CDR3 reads TGTGCCAGCAGGGTTGAGCGGGGGGGCCAATTCTTC.

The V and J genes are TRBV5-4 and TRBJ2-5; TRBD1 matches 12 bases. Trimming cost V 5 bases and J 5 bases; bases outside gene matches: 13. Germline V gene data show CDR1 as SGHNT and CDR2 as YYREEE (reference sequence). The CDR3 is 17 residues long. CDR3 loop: CASRKAGTGGGEETQYF. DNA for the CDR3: TGTGCCAGCAGGAAGGCCGGGACAGGGGGCGGGGAGGAGACCCAGTACTTC.

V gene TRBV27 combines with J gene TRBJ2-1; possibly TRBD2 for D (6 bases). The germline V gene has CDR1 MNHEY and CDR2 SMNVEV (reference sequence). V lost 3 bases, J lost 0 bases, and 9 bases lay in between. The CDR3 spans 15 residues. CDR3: CASSFSGSSYNEQFF. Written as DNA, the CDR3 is TGTGCCAGCAGTTTTAGCGGAAGCTCCTACAATGAGCAGTTCTTC.

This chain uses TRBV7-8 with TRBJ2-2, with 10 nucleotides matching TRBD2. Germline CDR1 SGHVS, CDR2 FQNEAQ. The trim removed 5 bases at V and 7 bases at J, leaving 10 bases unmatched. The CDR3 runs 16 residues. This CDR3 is CASSRSGRASGGELFF. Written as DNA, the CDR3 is TGTGCCAGCAGCCGAAGCGGGAGGGCCTCCGGCGGGGAGCTGTTTTTT.

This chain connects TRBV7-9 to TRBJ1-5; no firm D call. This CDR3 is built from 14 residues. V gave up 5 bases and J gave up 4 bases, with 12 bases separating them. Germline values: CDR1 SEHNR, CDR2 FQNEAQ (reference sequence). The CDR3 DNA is TGTGCCAGCAGCCAAGGAACAGATAATCAGCCCCAGCATTTT. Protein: CASSQGTDNQPQHF.

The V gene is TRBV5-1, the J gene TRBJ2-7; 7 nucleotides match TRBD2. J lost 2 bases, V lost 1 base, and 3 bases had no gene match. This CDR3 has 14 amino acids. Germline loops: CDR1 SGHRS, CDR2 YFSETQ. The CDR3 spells CASSLLAEPYEQYF. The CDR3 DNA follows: TGCGCCAGCAGCTTGCTAGCGGAGCCCTACGAGCAGTACTTC.

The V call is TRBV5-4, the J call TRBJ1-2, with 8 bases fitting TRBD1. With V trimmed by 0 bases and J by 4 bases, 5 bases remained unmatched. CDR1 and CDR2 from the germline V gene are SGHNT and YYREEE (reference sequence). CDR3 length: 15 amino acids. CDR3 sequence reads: CASSLAGGSVYGYTF. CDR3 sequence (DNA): TGTGCCAGCAGCTTGGCAGGGGGCTCAGTCTATGGCTACACCTTC.

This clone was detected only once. The CDR3 DNA reads TGCGCCAGCAGCTTAGGACTAGGTACACAAGAGACCCAGTACTTC. This translates into CASSLGLGTQETQYF. V is TRBV5-1 and J is TRBJ2-5; the match to TRBD2 covers 7 bases. V lost 2 bases to trimming and J lost 2 bases; unmatched junction nucleotides: 6. The CDR3 length is 15 residues. Germline assignment: CDR1 SGHRS and CDR2 YFSETQ. Full variable domain (remainder filled in from reference TRBV5-1 and TRBJ2-5): KAGVTQTPRYLIKTRGQQVTLSCSPISGHRSVSWYQQTPGQGLQFLFEYFSETQRNKGNFPGRFSGRQFSNSRSEMNVSTLELGDSALYLCASSLGLGTQETQYFGPGTRLLVL.

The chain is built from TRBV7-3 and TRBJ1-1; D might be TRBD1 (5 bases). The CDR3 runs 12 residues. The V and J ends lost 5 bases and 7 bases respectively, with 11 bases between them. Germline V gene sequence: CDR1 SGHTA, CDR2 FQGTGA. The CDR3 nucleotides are TGTGCCAGCAGCAGAACGGGGGGTGAAGCTTTCTTT. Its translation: CASSRTGGEAFF.